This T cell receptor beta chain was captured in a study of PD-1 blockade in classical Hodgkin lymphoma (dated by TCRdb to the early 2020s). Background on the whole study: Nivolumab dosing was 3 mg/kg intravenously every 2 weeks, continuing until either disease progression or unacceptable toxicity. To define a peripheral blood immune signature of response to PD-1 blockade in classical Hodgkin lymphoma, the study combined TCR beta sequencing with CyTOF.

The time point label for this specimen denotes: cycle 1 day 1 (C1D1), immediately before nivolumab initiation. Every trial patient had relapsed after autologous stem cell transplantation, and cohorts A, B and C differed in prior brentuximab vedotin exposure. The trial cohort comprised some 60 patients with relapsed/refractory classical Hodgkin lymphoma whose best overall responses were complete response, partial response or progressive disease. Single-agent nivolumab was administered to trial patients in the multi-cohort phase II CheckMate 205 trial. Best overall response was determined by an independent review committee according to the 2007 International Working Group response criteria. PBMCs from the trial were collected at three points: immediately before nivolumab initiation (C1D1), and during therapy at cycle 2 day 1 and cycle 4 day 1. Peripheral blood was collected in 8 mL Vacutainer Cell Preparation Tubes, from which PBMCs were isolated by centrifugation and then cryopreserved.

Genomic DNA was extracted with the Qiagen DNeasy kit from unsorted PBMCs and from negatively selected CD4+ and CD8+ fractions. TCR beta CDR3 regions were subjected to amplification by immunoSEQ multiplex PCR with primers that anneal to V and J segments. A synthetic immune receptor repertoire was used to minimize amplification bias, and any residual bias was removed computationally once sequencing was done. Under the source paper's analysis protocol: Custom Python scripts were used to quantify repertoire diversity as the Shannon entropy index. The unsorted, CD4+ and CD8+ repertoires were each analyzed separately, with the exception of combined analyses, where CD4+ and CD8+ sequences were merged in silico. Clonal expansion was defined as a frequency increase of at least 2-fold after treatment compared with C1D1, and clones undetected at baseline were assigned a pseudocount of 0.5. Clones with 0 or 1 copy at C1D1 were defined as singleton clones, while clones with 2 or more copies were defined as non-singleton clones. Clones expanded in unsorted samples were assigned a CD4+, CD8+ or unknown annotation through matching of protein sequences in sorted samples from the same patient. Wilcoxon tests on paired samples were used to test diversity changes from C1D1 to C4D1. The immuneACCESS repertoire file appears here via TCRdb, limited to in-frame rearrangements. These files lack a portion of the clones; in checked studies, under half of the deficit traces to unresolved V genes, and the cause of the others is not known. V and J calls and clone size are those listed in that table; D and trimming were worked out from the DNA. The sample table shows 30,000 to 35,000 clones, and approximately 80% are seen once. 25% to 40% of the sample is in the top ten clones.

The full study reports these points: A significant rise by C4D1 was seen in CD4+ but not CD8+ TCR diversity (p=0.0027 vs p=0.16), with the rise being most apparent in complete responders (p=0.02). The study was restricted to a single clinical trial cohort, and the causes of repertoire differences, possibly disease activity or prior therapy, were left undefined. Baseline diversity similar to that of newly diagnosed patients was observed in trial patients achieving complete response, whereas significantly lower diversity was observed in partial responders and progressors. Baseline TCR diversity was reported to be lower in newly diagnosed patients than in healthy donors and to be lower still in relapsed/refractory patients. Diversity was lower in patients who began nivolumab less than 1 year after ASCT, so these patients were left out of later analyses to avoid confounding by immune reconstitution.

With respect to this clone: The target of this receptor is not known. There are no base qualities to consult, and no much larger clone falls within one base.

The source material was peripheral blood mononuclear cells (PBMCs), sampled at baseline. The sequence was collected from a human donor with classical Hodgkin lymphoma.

The DNA sequence is given as TGTGCCAGCAGCTCCCAGGACAGAAGCTCCTACGAGCAGTACTTC. This sequence encodes CASSSQDRSSYEQYF. This chain is built from TRBV5-4 and TRBJ2-7; TRBD1 could be the D gene, as 6 bases match. Taken from the germline V gene (reference sequence), the CDR1 and CDR2 loops are SGHNT and YYREEE. The CDR3 starts with the cysteine, ends with the phenylalanine, and has 15 residues. The read is trimmed to its CDR3 DNA, 45 bases read in frame from base 1. V was cut back by 3 bases and J by 0 bases, leaving a gap of 13 bases between them.